This entry features one TCR beta chain sequence. Its target is unknown. This CDR3 has 13 amino acids. Trimming removed 2 bases from V and 7 bases from J, with 11 bases in between. CDR1 MNHEY and CDR2 SMNVEV come from the germline V gene (reference sequence). Method: immunoSEQ multiplex PCR; TCRdb's copy keeps in-frame clones and lacks some. The top ten hold around 3% of the sample, which has approximately 210,000 clones, 88% seen once. This record belongs to a study of cytomegalovirus exposure and HLA in healthy donors. Regarding the study as a whole: Cytomegalovirus association was assigned to approximately 180 TCR beta chains. Despite most TCR sequences being rare, some public TCRs occurred in many donors. The tendency of first-cohort TCR clusters to co-occur in the 120 validation repertoires was the finding of a later analysis. For cytomegalovirus status, the classifier reportedly gave diagnoses with high specificity and sensitivity.

This sequence originates from a woman aged 18 to 35 in good health and CMV-seronegative. The sequenced sample consisted of PBMCs. The chain combines TRBV27 with TRBJ1-1; D is ambiguous. The DNA for the CDR3 is TGTGCCAGCAGTTTAGGCCACCGGGGTGAAGCTTTCTTT. Protein: CASSLGHRGEAFF.